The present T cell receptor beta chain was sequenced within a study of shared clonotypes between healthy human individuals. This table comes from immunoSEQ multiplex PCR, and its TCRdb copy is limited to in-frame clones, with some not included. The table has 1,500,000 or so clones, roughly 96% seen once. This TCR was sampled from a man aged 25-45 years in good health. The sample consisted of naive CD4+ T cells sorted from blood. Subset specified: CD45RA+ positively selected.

CDR3 sequence reads: CASSSVGSSYNEQFF. The CDR3 nucleotides read TGTGCCAGCAGCTCCGTCGGGAGCTCCTACAATGAGCAGTTCTTC. This chain links TRBV9 with TRBJ2-1, with D maybe TRBD2 (6 bases). Trimming removed 4 bases from V and 0 bases from J, with 11 bases in between. The CDR3 has 15 amino acids. Germline V gene sequence: CDR1 SGDLS, CDR2 YYNGEE.